The following is a T cell receptor (beta chain) sequence with its context. Its antigen is unknown. No clone much larger than this one lies a single base away; base qualities are absent. From a lookup of the germline V gene, CDR1 and CDR2 are SGHTA and FQGNSA. The CDR3 spans 16 residues, from the cysteine through the phenylalanine. The kept DNA is CDR3 alone, 48 bases in frame from the first base. Trimming accounts for 0 bases at V and 5 bases at J, while the number of junction bases matched to no gene is 7. This entry comes from a study of T cell responses to AZD1222 COVID-19 vaccine (dated by TCRdb to the early 2020s). As for the study more broadly: AZD1222 recipients with second doses at about 4 weeks or about 12 weeks were pooled, because spike-specific TCR depth and breadth did not differ between schedules. Trial participants were enrolled by age into 18-55, 56-69 and 70-plus year subgroups, with approximately 160, 26 and 62 TCR-sequenced participants respectively. TCR sequencing was performed for 230 to 250 trial participants, of whom about 200 were given two doses of AZD1222 and around 25 were given two doses of MenACWY control vaccine.

Summary of the overall study and its limitations: Epitopes outside the regions mutated in the B.1.351 and B.1.1.7 variants were reportedly recognized by nearly half of the unique spike-specific TCRs. CD4 TCRs associated with the vaccine covered the entire spike protein, and the dominant responses were in regions 160-218 and 743-854. No day 14 peak-response samples were available, so repertoires were characterized only after the peak T cell response. Conclusions about previously exposed vaccinees are limited, since just a handful of AZD1222 recipients were seropositive for SARS-CoV-2 at baseline. After two AZD1222 doses, both the breadth and the depth of spike-specific TCRs were significantly higher than at day 0 and than in MenACWY recipients. Participants were mostly white British and included more females than males, and it was suggested by the authors that clonal diversity may have been underestimated. The 56-69-year group was small, and its depth increase did not reach significance, likely because of low power.

The time point label corresponds to: baseline before first vaccination. The vaccinee samples were drawn from two UK trials, COV001 and COV002, one of which was a single-blind randomized controlled phase 2/3 trial testing AZD1222 (ChAdOx1 nCoV-19) in healthy adults. Trial participant PBMC samples were collected at day 0 and day 28 after the second dose for TCRbeta chain sequencing. The CDR3 regions of human TCRbeta chains were subjected to immunosequencing. The source study handled its data this way. TCRs in the repertoires were compared against a reference library of SARS-CoV-2-specific TCRs that had been generated with the MIRA antigen-specificity platform. Breadth was defined as the fraction of unique TCRs that were SARS-CoV-2-associated, and depth was defined as the fraction of total T cells that were SARS-CoV-2-associated. Each spike-specific TCR was assigned to its reactive spike region and to a CD4 or CD8 class using the MIRA data. Log10-transformed breadth and depth values were compared by one-way ANOVA with Sidak's multiple comparisons tests. TCRdb carries this immuneACCESS record with in-frame sequences only. Its versions omit some clonotypes, under half of them owing to an unresolved V gene in the studies checked, with the rest unexplained. V and J calls plus clone size are reproduced from that table; the DNA served to infer D and trimming. This sample holds roughly 84,000 clones; approximately 90% were observed only once. About 1.4% of the sample lies in the top ten.

The chain is encoded by TRBV7-2 joined to TRBJ1-2; TRBD1 lines up with 9 middle nucleotides. The sequences come from peripheral blood, collected on day 0 of AZD1222 vaccination. The clonotype originates from an adult in good health. The CDR3 in this case is CASSLAGPGQGYGYTF. The DNA sequence is as follows: TGTGCCAGCAGCTTAGCAGGTCCGGGACAGGGTTATGGCTACACCTTC.